The source of this T cell receptor beta chain is a study of response to subunit inactivated influenza vaccine. Study observations and caveats: Authors suggested seasonal influenza vaccinations each recruit few new T cells.

TCRdb used MiXCR to reprocess the RT-PCR reads, holding one entry per CDR3 protein. Of approximately 530,000 distinct CDR3 sequences in the sample, about an eighth were seen once. To note about this clonotype: Its antigen remains unknown.

The germline gives CDR1 SGHKS, CDR2 YYEKEE (reference sequence). Trimming removed 1 base at V and 7 bases at J, with 14 bases between. The CDR3 runs 14 residues. The J gene is TRBJ1-2, the V gene TRBV5-5; D is unresolved. The sample was PBMCs from blood, taken 40 to 50 days after vaccination. The clonotype was recovered from a man aged 50 to 59 who received an inactivated influenza vaccine. Here the CDR3 DNA reads TGTGCCAGCAGCTTGAGCGGGCAGGCAGGTGGCTACACCTTC. Translated: CASSLSGQAGGYTF. The full variable domain, rest sourced from reference TRBV5-5 and TRBJ1-2, is DAGVTQSPTHLIKTRGQQVTLRCSPISGHKSVSWYQQVLGQGPQFIFQYYEKEERGRGNFPDRFSARQFPNYSSELNVNALLLGDSALYLCASSLSGQAGGYTFGSGTRLTVV.